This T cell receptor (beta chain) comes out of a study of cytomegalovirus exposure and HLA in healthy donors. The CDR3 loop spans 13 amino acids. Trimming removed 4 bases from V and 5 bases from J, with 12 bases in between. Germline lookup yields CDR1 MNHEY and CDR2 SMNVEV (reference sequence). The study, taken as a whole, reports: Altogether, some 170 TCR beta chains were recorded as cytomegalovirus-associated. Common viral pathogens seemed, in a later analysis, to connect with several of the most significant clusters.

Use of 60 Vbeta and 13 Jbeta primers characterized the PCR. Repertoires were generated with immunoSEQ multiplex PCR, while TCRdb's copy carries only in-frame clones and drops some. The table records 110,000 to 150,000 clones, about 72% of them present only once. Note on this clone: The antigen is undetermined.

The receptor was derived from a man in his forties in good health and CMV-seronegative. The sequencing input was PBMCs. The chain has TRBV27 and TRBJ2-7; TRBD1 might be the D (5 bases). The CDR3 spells CASSWAGWNEQYF. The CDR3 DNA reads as TGTGCCAGCAGTTGGGCAGGGTGGAACGAGCAGTACTTC.